The clone carrying this T cell receptor beta chain has a single count. PCR involved 60 Vbeta and 13 Jbeta primers. Data came from immunoSEQ multiplex PCR; TCRdb stores just in-frame clones and leaves some out. The data hold 65,000 to 90,000 clones, with 80% to 90% observed a single time. The CDR3 covers 15 residues. Per germline, CDR1 SGHRS and CDR2 YFSETQ. Trimming left V 5 bases short and J 3 bases short, with 14 bases between. The data were taken from a study of cytomegalovirus exposure and HLA in healthy donors. The sample was PBMCs. The receptor's source is a woman aged 25-40 years in good health and CMV-seronegative. The rearrangement links TRBV5-1 to TRBJ1-4; TRBD1 is a possible D gene (5 bases). CDR3 DNA: TGCGCCAGCAGACTACGGAGGGGTTCTAATGAAAAACTGTTTTTT. It encodes CASRLRRGSNEKLFF.